The rows below give T cell receptor beta chains drawn from one sample of a study of monozygotic twins with inflammatory bowel disease. TCRdb re-called the 5' RACE reads and gives one entry per CDR3 protein, without DNA. The sample features some 450,000 distinct CDR3 sequences, with about 2.2% in its top ten. Input material: blood. Receptors originate from a human donor with ulcerative colitis or Crohn's disease, or a healthy co-twin of an affected twin (not recorded which). The CDR3 runs from the conserved cysteine through the conserved F or W.

TRBJ1-5 | TRBV5-5 | CASSYSTGQGSPQHF
TRBJ1-5 | TRBV5-1 | CASSKTGDSNQPQHF
TRBJ2-5 | TRBV12-3/TRBV12-4 | CASSKGVWETQYF
TRBJ2-1 | TRBV11-2 | CASSRTGQWDINEQFF
TRBJ1-1 | TRBV12-5 | CASGLRQGLMNTEAFF
TRBJ2-1 | TRBV6-2/TRBV6-3 | CASSYLASESDEQFF
TRBJ1-2 | TRBV6-2/TRBV6-3 | CASSNPLGQGDGYTF
TRBJ2-1 | TRBV6-2/TRBV6-3 | CASRTSSSYNEQFF
TRBJ2-7 | TRBV7-2 | CASSLESLLGGAYEQYF
TRBJ2-6 | TRBV12-3/TRBV12-4 | CASSSGANVLTF
TRBJ1-5 | TRBV5-1 | CASSLEGGSNQPQHF
TRBJ1-6 | TRBV5-4 | CASKHGSSYNSPLHF
TRBJ2-2 | TRBV5-6 | CASSPIPSNTGELFF
TRBJ1-2 | TRBV12-3/TRBV12-4 | CASSPGVAEHGYTF
TRBJ2-2 | TRBV9 | CASSVAPAPTGELFF
TRBJ2-3 | TRBV25-1 | CASSRRANSTDTQYF
TRBJ1-5 | TRBV20-1 | CSASPPGSNQPQHF
TRBJ2-7 | TRBV5-1 | CASSPGEGYEQYF
TRBJ2-7 | TRBV5-1 | CASSLEGPLSYEQYF
TRBJ2-5 | TRBV20-1 | CSARDQGGVQETQYF
TRBJ1-5 | TRBV2 | CASSETHFRDSNQPQHF
TRBJ2-4 | TRBV4-2 | CASSQILSGPSANLAKNIQYF
TRBJ1-5 | TRBV7-9 | CASSGRNQPQHF
TRBJ2-5 | TRBV10-3 | CAISGSWLESETQYF
TRBJ2-5 | TRBV10-3 | CAISETVQGQETQYF
TRBJ2-2 | TRBV2 | CASSEATRSGELFF
TRBJ1-5 | TRBV6-1 | CASRPTGTGTNQPQYF
TRBJ2-1 | TRBV7-6 | CASSLARAGAIDEQFF
TRBJ2-7 | TRBV28 | CASSLSGHDEQYF
TRBJ2-4 | TRBV21-1 | CASSKQGRGAGGRVTKNIQYF
TRBJ2-1 | TRBV6-5 | CASSYAAGRAISKEQFF
TRBJ2-1 | TRBV7-8 | CASSPVGGTNEQFF
TRBJ1-3 | TRBV7-8 | CASSGTGFSGNTIYF
TRBJ2-7 | TRBV6-1 | CASNIAGGIGEQYF
TRBJ2-7 | TRBV12-3/TRBV12-4 | CASSFSFEQYF
TRBJ2-3 | TRBV5-4 | CASSLGDRMYF
TRBJ2-2 | TRBV28 | CATLFGSATGELFF
TRBJ2-2 | TRBV30 | CAWAGQLTGELFF
TRBJ2-3 | TRBV7-3 | CASSSSGTRGDTQYF
TRBJ1-2 | TRBV7-2 | CASSFSTSSGGYTF
TRBJ1-1 | TRBV10-3 | CAISPRGGNEAFF
TRBJ2-7 | TRBV7-2 | CASSNGQPYEQYF
TRBJ2-3 | TRBV4-3 | CASSQVRGGFTDTQYF
TRBJ2-5 | TRBV12-3/TRBV12-4 | CASSLVGGKTQYF
TRBJ2-1 | TRBV5-1 | CASSLVGIRGSYNEQFF
TRBJ2-3 | TRBV28 | CASSPSESLLASTDTQYF
TRBJ2-1 | TRBV5-1 | CASSQGGLAGGDNEQFF
TRBJ1-2 | TRBV7-9 | CASSLVPGHGGYTF